This T cell receptor beta chain was documented in a study of blood T cell repertoires in COVID-19. Study at large: There were acute and convalescent COVID-19 samples, and they came from the United States, Italy and Spain.

The V gene lost 1 base and the J gene lost 9 bases, with 7 bases spanning the gap. Germline V lookup: CDR1 SGHTA, CDR2 FQGNSA. CDR3 length: 12 amino acids. Assay: immunoSEQ multiplex PCR; the TCRdb copy retains only in-frame clones and omits some. The data show some 300,000 clones, 70% to 90% seen once. J is TRBJ2-1 and V is TRBV7-2; tentative D call: TRBD2 (6 bases). The sample consisted of peripheral blood. The TCR comes from a woman aged 30 to 39 who had recovered from COVID-19. The CDR3 DNA reads TGTGCCAGCAGCTTAGTGGGGGGTGAGCAGTTCTTC. It specifies CASSLVGGEQFF.